Listed here are 20 T cell receptor beta chains from one sample, sequenced in a study of blood T cell repertoires in COVID-19 (dated by TCRdb to 2018 to 2021). Libraries came from the immunoSEQ multiplex PCR assay. Here the immuneACCESS table is served through TCRdb, limited to in-frame sequences with V and J called. Missing clones are a known gap in these copies; in checked studies unresolved V genes cover under half, and the rest lacks a known reason. The sample table holds roughly 150,000 clones, of which roughly 84% were seen once. In total, the top ten clones hold about 5.8% of the sample. The sequenced sample consisted of peripheral blood. The receptor set was obtained from a woman aged 45-59 years with COVID-19, enrolled during active disease.

This clone is a singleton in its sample. The chain links TRBV7-2 to TRBJ2-1; 13 nucleotides match TRBD2. CDR3 length equals 15 residues. V dropped 5 bases and J dropped 9; count of bases not matched to a gene: 7. The germline gives CDR1 SGHTA, CDR2 FQGNSA. The CDR3: CASSPLAGGPVEQFF. The CDR3 bases are TGTGCCAGCAGCCCACTAGCGGGGGGGCCGGTTGAGCAGTTCTTC. The full variable domain, with the rest looked up from reference TRBV7-2 and TRBJ2-1, is GAGVSQSPSNKVTEKGKDVELRCDPISGHTALYWYRQSLGQGLEFLIYFQGNSAPDKSGLPSDRFSAERTGGSVSTLTIQRTQQEDSAVYLCASSPLAGGPVEQFFGPGTRLTVL.

V gene TRBV28 combines with J gene TRBJ2-3, with D tentatively TRBD2 (6 bases). Germline V lookup: CDR1 MDHEN, CDR2 SYDVKM. Trimming took off 10 bases at V and 6 bases at J, with 17 bases between the two ends. The CDR3 is made up of 13 amino acids. The CDR3 region is CATSGVFTDTQYF. The DNA of the CDR3 is TGTGCCACCTCGGGGGTATTTACGGATACGCAGTATTTT.

This chain joins TRBV30 and TRBJ2-1; tentatively, D is TRBD2 (5 bases). Germline CDR1 GTSNPN, CDR2 SVGIG (reference sequence). The V gene lost 3 bases and the J gene lost 0 bases, with 15 bases spanning the gap. The CDR3 is made up of 16 amino acids. Here the CDR3 DNA reads TGTGCCTGGAGCCACTTAATAGGGAGCTCCTACAATGAGCAGTTCTTC. This encodes CAWSHLIGSSYNEQFF. Full variable domain (remainder filled in from reference TRBV30 and TRBJ2-1): SQTIHQWPATLVQPVGSPLSLECTVEGTSNPNLYWYRQAAGRGLQLLFYSVGIGQISSEVPQNLSASRPQDRQFILSSKKLLLSDSGFYLCAWSHLIGSSYNEQFFGPGTRLTVL.

This clone showed up just once. The J gene is TRBJ1-5, the V gene TRBV6-4; 9 nucleotides line up with TRBD1. The CDR3 runs to 16 residues. Germline V CDR1 and CDR2: MRHNA, SNTAGT. Trimming at V came to 4 bases and at J to 3 bases, leaving 7 bases not matched to a gene. The CDR3: CASSADRTGVNQPQHF. The CDR3, as DNA: TGTGCCAGCAGTGCCGACCGGACAGGGGTCAATCAGCCCCAGCATTTT.

The chain has TRBV6-5 and TRBJ1-1; tentative D call: TRBD1 (5 bases). The CDR3 spans 14 residues. Germline V lookup: CDR1 MNHEY, CDR2 SVGAGI. V was shortened by 6 bases and J by 1 base, with 12 bases between the two germline ends. The CDR3 region is CASSLSTANTEAFF. CDR3 nucleotides: TGTGCCAGCAGCCTATCGACAGCGAACACTGAAGCTTTCTTT.

This clone has a handful of counts. The CDR3 sequence: CASSYEPTGGEDSNQPQHF. CDR3 nucleotides: TGTGCCAGCAGTTATGAGCCTACAGGGGGCGAAGATAGCAATCAGCCCCAGCATTTT. This rearrangement joins TRBV6-2 or TRBV6-3 to TRBJ1-5, with 9 bases fitting TRBD1. Trimming cost V 3 bases and J 0 bases; bases outside gene matches: 12. Germline V lookup: CDR1 MNHEY, CDR2 SVGEGT. The CDR3 runs 19 residues.

This chain connects TRBV5-4 to TRBJ2-1; a weak D match, TRBD2 (7 bases). V lost 1 base and J lost 4, with 15 bases in between. The CDR3 is 16 amino acids. Per the germline V gene, CDR1 is SGHNT and CDR2 is YYREEE (reference sequence). Here the CDR3 DNA reads TGTGCCAGCAGCTTGTCAGGTGGGGGGGCTTACAATGAGCAGTTCTTC. Residues: CASSLSGGGAYNEQFF.

The chain employs TRBV15 and TRBJ2-7; 7 nucleotides match TRBD1. CDR1 and CDR2 from the germline V gene are LNHNV and YYDKDF (reference sequence). With 0 bases clipped from V and 2 bases from J, the junction kept 7 bases outside the gene matches. This CDR3 spans 16 amino acids. CDR3 sequence (DNA): TGTGCCACCAGCAGAGATCGAACAGGGGCCACCTACGAGCAGTACTTC. Translating gives CATSRDRTGATYEQYF. Looking up the rest from reference TRBV15 and TRBJ2-7 gives the full variable domain: DAMVIQNPRYQVTQFGKPVTLSCSQTLNHNVMYWYQQKSSQAPKLLFHYYDKDFNNEADTPDNFQSRRPNTSFCFLDIRSPGLGDTAMYLCATSRDRTGATYEQYFGPGTRLTVT.

The chain couples TRBV18 to TRBJ1-5; TRBD1 matches at 10 bases. Germline V CDR1 and CDR2: KGHSH, LQKENI. V lost 3 bases to trimming and J lost 5 bases; unmatched junction nucleotides: 4. The CDR3 has 15 amino acids. In DNA form, the CDR3 reads TGTGCCAGCTCACCCTTGGGACAGGGGTATCAGCCCCAGCATTTT. Its translation: CASSPLGQGYQPQHF.

The CDR3 DNA follows: TGTGCCATCTCGGGGGGAAGGTACTATGGCTACACCTTC. Protein product: CAISGGRYYGYTF. This chain joins TRBV10-3 and TRBJ1-2; maybe TRBD1 (5 bases). Germline lookup yields CDR1 ENHRY and CDR2 SYGVKD. V gave up 8 bases and J gave up 3 bases, with 13 bases separating them. This CDR3 has 13 residues.

This clone has only a few counts. V gene TRBV2 combines with J gene TRBJ2-7, with D perhaps matching TRBD2 (6 bases). Trimming took 6 bases from V and 5 from J, leaving 11 bases between them. The CDR3 totals 12 residues. Per the germline V gene, CDR1 is SNHLY and CDR2 is FYNNEI. CDR3 DNA sequence: TGTGCCAGCAGAGTTTCGGGGGACGAGCAGTACTTC. This gives the protein CASRVSGDEQYF.

V and J are TRBV4-3 and TRBJ1-1; D gene ambiguous. Between the trimmed V and J ends, which lost 0 bases and 2 bases, there was a span of 10 bases. The CDR3 runs to 15 residues. CDR1 is LGHNA and CDR2 is YSLEER in the germline V gene. For the CDR3, the DNA is TGCGCCAGCAGCCAAGAATTCGGGGTTAACACTGAAGCTTTCTTT. Translated: CASSQEFGVNTEAFF.

This rearrangement joins TRBV4-1 to TRBJ1-2, with D hard to call. With 1 base removed from V and 0 bases from J, the gap between germline ends came to 21 bases. CDR1 and CDR2 (germline): MGHRA, YSYEKL. The CDR3 is 19 amino acids. The CDR3, as DNA: TGCGCCAGCAGCCAAGCGAACCCCTTCGGGATGTTAGCTAACTATGGCTACACCTTC. Translation: CASSQANPFGMLANYGYTF.

This clone showed up just a few times. The V and J genes are TRBV10-3 and TRBJ2-1, with 14 nucleotides matching TRBD2. CDR3 length equals 15 residues. The J segment lost 7 bases and the V segment lost 4 bases, leaving 3 bases of the junction unmatched. Germline-derived CDR1 and CDR2 are ENHRY and SYGVKD. CDR3 residues: CAISGRTSGGNEQFF. The CDR3 DNA sequence: TGTGCCATCAGTGGTCGGACTAGCGGGGGGAATGAGCAGTTCTTC.

This chain joins TRBV7-2 and TRBJ2-5, with D perhaps TRBD1 (7 bases). The CDR3 totals 15 residues. Germline V lookup: CDR1 SGHTA, CDR2 FQGNSA. The V end was cut by 3 bases, the J end by 1 base, with 12 bases between. The CDR3 region is CASSLQGGVQETQYF. DNA of the CDR3: TGTGCCAGCAGCTTGCAGGGGGGCGTCCAAGAGACCCAGTACTTC.

The chain recombines TRBV7-9 with TRBJ1-1, with D perhaps matching TRBD1 (5 bases). The CDR3 totals 15 residues. Germline CDR1 SEHNR, CDR2 FQNEAQ (reference sequence). Deletions cut 5 bases from V and 0 bases from J, with 13 bases between. CDR3 in DNA: TGTGCCAGCAGCGCCCCTGACAGCATGAACACTGAAGCTTTCTTT. Translation gives CASSAPDSMNTEAFF.

This chain uses TRBV2 with TRBJ1-2; D is undetermined. The CDR3 spans 13 residues. Between the trimmed V and J ends, which lost 6 bases and 5 bases, there was a span of 13 bases. Germline V gene sequence: CDR1 SNHLY, CDR2 FYNNEI. CDR3 residues: CASSAGPAYGYTF. For the CDR3, the DNA is TGTGCCAGCAGCGCGGGCCCCGCTTATGGCTACACCTTC.

V gene TRBV7-9 combines with J gene TRBJ1-1; TRBD1 matches at 8 bases. J lost 1 base, V lost 4 bases, and 5 bases had no gene match. CDR1 SEHNR and CDR2 FQNEAQ come from the germline V gene (reference sequence). The CDR3 is made up of 15 amino acids. The DNA of the CDR3 is TGTGCCAGCAGCTCCGACAGGGGATGGAACACTGAAGCTTTCTTT. Translation: CASSSDRGWNTEAFF.

The rearrangement links TRBV11-3 to TRBJ2-2, with D possibly being TRBD1 (6 bases). Trimming cost V 6 bases and J 5 bases, with 10 bases left between them. The CDR3 length is 13 residues. CDR1 SGHNT and CDR2 YENEEA come from the germline V gene. The DNA of the CDR3 is TGTGCCAGCAGGGACAGACCAACCGGGGAGCTGTTTTTT. Translated: CASRDRPTGELFF. The full variable domain, rest sourced from reference TRBV11-3 and TRBJ2-2, is EAGVVQSPRYKIIEKKQPVAFWCNPISGHNTLYWYLQNLGQGPELLIRYENEEAVDDSQLPKDRFSAERLKGVDSTLKIQPAELGDSAVYLCASRDRPTGELFFGEGSRLTVL.

This chain connects TRBV12-3 or TRBV12-4 to TRBJ1-1, with 10 bases lining up with TRBD1. The CDR3 has 12 residues. With V trimmed by 7 bases and J by 7 bases, 3 bases remained unmatched. CDR3 DNA: TGTGCCAGCATTGGGACAGGGGTTGAAGCTTTCTTT. Protein product: CASIGTGVEAFF.